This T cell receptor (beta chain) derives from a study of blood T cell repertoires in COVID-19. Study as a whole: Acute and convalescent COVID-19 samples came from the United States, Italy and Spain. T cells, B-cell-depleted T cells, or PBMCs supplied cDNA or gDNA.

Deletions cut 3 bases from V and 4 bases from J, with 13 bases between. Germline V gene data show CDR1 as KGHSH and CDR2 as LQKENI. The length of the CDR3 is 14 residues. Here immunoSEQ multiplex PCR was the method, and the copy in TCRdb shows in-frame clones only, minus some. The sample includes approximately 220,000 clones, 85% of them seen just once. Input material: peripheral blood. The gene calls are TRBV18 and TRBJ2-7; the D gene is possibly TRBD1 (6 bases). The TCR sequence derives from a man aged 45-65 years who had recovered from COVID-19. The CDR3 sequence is CASSPGDTSYEQYF. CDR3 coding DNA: TGTGCCAGCTCACCGGGGGACACCAGTTACGAGCAGTACTTC.